Presented here are 10 T cell receptor beta chains from one specimen sequenced in a study of T cells in pancreatic ductal adenocarcinoma. Selected pancreatic ductal adenocarcinoma patients had undergone surgery without neoadjuvant therapy. The repertoire was sequenced with immunoSEQ multiplex PCR; TCRdb's copy has only in-frame clones and lacks some. The sample lists roughly 17,000 clones; under 95% were seen once. Sequencing was performed on PBMCs. Receptor source: a human donor with pancreatic ductal adenocarcinoma.

The chain uses TRBV6-5 and TRBJ1-1; TRBD1 aligns across 8 bases. The V gene end was trimmed by 2 bases and the J gene end by 0 bases; junction bases not matched to a gene: 2. From germline, CDR1 is MNHEY and CDR2 SVGAGI. This CDR3 contains 15 residues. CDR3 in amino acids: CASSYAGGLNTEAFF. In DNA form, the CDR3 reads TGTGCCAGCAGTTACGCAGGGGGCTTGAACACTGAAGCTTTCTTT.

The rearrangement links TRBV30 to TRBJ1-2, with 12 positions matching TRBD1. The CDR3 consists of 15 residues. Germline V gene sequence: CDR1 GTSNPN, CDR2 SVGIG (reference sequence). Trimming took 0 bases from V and 8 from J; bases not matched to a gene: 7. The CDR3 nucleotides read TGTGCCTGGAGTGTACTGGGACAGGGGGCGCAAGGCTACACCTTC. It is translated as CAWSVLGQGAQGYTF.

This clone was recorded only once. V and J are TRBV5-1 and TRBJ1-4; 8 bases line up with TRBD1. Trimming took 4 bases from V and 7 from J; bases not matched to a gene: 9. This CDR3 comprises 15 residues. In germline, CDR1 is SGHRS, CDR2 YFSETQ. As DNA, the CDR3 is TGCGCCAGCAGCGGAGGACAGGGAGGACGTGAAAAACTGTTTTTT. It yields the protein CASSGGQGGREKLFF. The complete variable domain, with remaining parts taken from reference TRBV5-1 and TRBJ1-4, reads KAGVTQTPRYLIKTRGQQVTLSCSPISGHRSVSWYQQTPGQGLQFLFEYFSETQRNKGNFPGRFSGRQFSNSRSEMNVSTLELGDSALYLCASSGGQGGREKLFFGSGTQLSVL.

The chain recombines TRBV29-1 with TRBJ1-1; D not certain. From germline, CDR1 is SQVTM and CDR2 ANQGSEA. V lost 3 bases to trimming and J lost 0 bases, with 5 bases between them. This CDR3 contains 12 residues. In DNA form, the CDR3 reads TGCAGCGTTGATACAGTGAACACTGAAGCTTTCTTT. Its protein product is CSVDTVNTEAFF.

The chain employs TRBV10-1 and TRBJ2-2; a weak D match, TRBD2 (6 bases). The germline V gene has CDR1 WNHNN and CDR2 SYGVQD (reference sequence). The length of the CDR3 is 16 residues. The ends were cut back, 0 bases at V and 7 bases at J, with 15 bases in the middle. The CDR3 protein is CASSESNGRGLGELFF. The CDR3 DNA is TGCGCCAGCAGTGAGTCGAACGGAAGGGGACTCGGGGAGCTGTTTTTT.

The chain uses TRBV30 and TRBJ1-5, with 10 bases identical to TRBD1. CDR1 and CDR2 (germline): GTSNPN, SVGIG (reference sequence). The CDR3 totals 19 residues. The J segment lost 0 bases and the V segment lost 2 bases, leaving 13 bases of the junction unmatched. The DNA of the CDR3 is TGTGCCTGGAGTACCGGGACAGGGGCGTTCGCCTATAGCAATCAGCCCCAGCATTTT. It translates to CAWSTGTGAFAYSNQPQHF.

This chain connects TRBV7-2 to TRBJ2-7; D perhaps matches TRBD2 (5 bases). V was shortened by 0 bases and J by 4 bases, with 10 bases between the two germline ends. CDR1 SGHTA and CDR2 FQGNSA come from the germline V gene. The CDR3 runs to 14 residues. CDR3 protein: CASSLASRTYEQYF. The CDR3, as DNA: TGTGCCAGCAGCTTAGCGTCCAGGACTTACGAGCAGTACTTC.

The rearrangement links TRBV7-2 to TRBJ1-1, with D unresolved. Trimming stripped 3 bases from V and 1 base from J, with 9 bases between. The CDR3 runs 14 residues. Germline V gene data show CDR1 as SGHTA and CDR2 as FQGNSA. The CDR3 sequence: CASSLALRNTEAFF. The CDR3 nucleotides read TGTGCCAGCAGCTTGGCACTAAGGAACACTGAAGCTTTCTTT.

The V call is TRBV7-2, the J call TRBJ2-3; D uncertain. V was cut by 1 base and J by 0 bases, with 11 bases left in between. CDR3 length equals 16 residues. CDR1 and CDR2 (germline): SGHTA, FQGNSA. The CDR3 region has the DNA TGTGCCAGCAGCTTAGGGCCGGTAGCTAGCACAGATACGCAGTATTTT. Translation: CASSLGPVASTDTQYF.

The chain employs TRBV6-1 and TRBJ1-6; perhaps TRBD1 as D (6 bases). CDR1 is MNHNS, CDR2 SASEGT, per germline. The CDR3 contains 18 residues. Trimming removed 4 bases at V and 0 bases at J, with 16 bases between. The CDR3 nucleotides are TGTGCCAGCAGTGCCTCGATAACAGGGAGCTCCTATAATTCACCCCTCCACTTT. Its protein product is CASSASITGSSYNSPLHF.